Below are 5 T cell receptor beta chains sequenced from a single sample in a study of T cell responses to AZD1222 COVID-19 vaccine. The data were produced by immunoSEQ multiplex PCR, yet TCRdb's version contains in-frame clones alone and is incomplete. The sample consists of over 70,000 clones, around nine tenths of them appearing once. Material: peripheral blood, obtained on day 0 of MenACWY control vaccination. These receptor sequences come from an adult in good health.

The chain employs TRBV4-2 and TRBJ1-4; D gene unclear. This CDR3 spans 15 amino acids. Germline CDR1 is LGHNA and CDR2 is YNFKEQ. Trimming took off 1 base at V and 8 bases at J, with 14 bases between the two ends. CDR3 loop: CASSQVSATGEKLFF. The CDR3, as DNA: TGTGCCAGCAGCCAAGTCTCAGCCACGGGGGAAAAACTGTTTTTT.

The rearrangement uses TRBV5-1 and TRBJ1-4, with a weak D call TRBD1 (5 bases). The CDR3 totals 14 residues. Germline assignment: CDR1 SGHRS and CDR2 YFSETQ. Trimming removed 0 bases from V and 6 bases from J, with 9 bases in between. In DNA form, the CDR3 reads TGCGCCAGCAGCTTGGGAGACAGCTATGAAAAACTGTTTTTT. This translates into CASSLGDSYEKLFF.

The chain employs TRBV12-3 or TRBV12-4 and TRBJ1-2; 9 bases are a match to TRBD1. Trimming removed 5 bases from V and 6 bases from J; junction bases left unmatched: 4. The CDR3 runs to 13 residues. In DNA form, the CDR3 reads TGTGCCAGCAGTCTGGACAGGGGTCATGGCTACACCTTC. Protein: CASSLDRGHGYTF.

The chain carries TRBV9 and TRBJ2-1; 8 bases align to TRBD1. The germline V gene has CDR1 SGDLS and CDR2 YYNGEE. Trimming at V came to 4 bases and at J to 5 bases, leaving 5 bases not matched to a gene. This CDR3 region has 14 residues. CDR3 nucleotide sequence: TGTGCCAGCAGCTGGACGGGACAGGACAATGAGCAGTTCTTC. It codes for CASSWTGQDNEQFF.

J is TRBJ1-2 and V is TRBV14, with D perhaps matching TRBD1 (6 bases). Germline V gene sequence: CDR1 SGHDN, CDR2 FVKESK. Trimming removed 0 bases at V and 9 bases at J, with 14 bases between. This CDR3 has 14 amino acids. The CDR3 region has the DNA TGTGCCAGCAGCCAAGAACGGCAGGGGAGGCGCTACACCTTC. This gives the protein CASSQERQGRRYTF.